The clone carrying this T cell receptor (beta chain) came up many times. These data belong to a study of regulatory T cells in long-lasting Graves disease. Time point described: newly diagnosed GD, antithyroid drugs for less than 3 months. PBMC RNA served as the TCR library source. TCR beta libraries were built with iRepertoire HTBI primers and Arm-PCR of CDR3 regions. TCRdb re-analysed the multiplex PCR reads in MiXCR, keeping a single row per CDR3 protein. The data contain 400,000 to 500,000 distinct CDR3 sequences, around 14% of them singletons. Trimming cost V 0 bases and J 1 base, with 6 bases left between them. The germline gives CDR1 LGHDT, CDR2 YNNKEL (reference sequence). This CDR3 region has 14 residues. These same data were also listed under a study on T cells in Graves' hyperthyroidism and ophthalmopathy. That source adds: Initially, a first-round RT-PCR of the TCR CDR3 employed the HTBI primer set.

The chain couples TRBV3-1 to TRBJ1-1; D not resolved. The sequencing here drew on peripheral blood mononuclear cells (PBMCs), taken at new diagnosis, from a patient treated with antithyroid drugs. This clonotype was obtained from a young woman with Graves disease. The CDR3 nucleotides are TGTGCCAGCAGCCAAGACCGAAAGAACACTGAAGCTTTCTTT. It codes for CASSQDRKNTEAFF.